This entry concerns a single T cell receptor beta chain. Its target is unknown. The data are from a study of CD8 T cells in ankylosing spondylitis. This CDR3 spans 12 amino acids. The V and J ends lost 6 bases and 0 bases respectively, with 7 bases between them. Germline V CDR1 and CDR2: DFQATT, SNEGSKA (reference sequence). Library preparation for TCR beta used quantitative 5'-RACE with molecular barcodes. TCRdb reanalysed the 5' RACE reads using MiXCR and keeps one entry per CDR3 protein. The sample has some 200,000 distinct CDR3 sequences, roughly 25% seen once. Study conclusions and caveats: A subset of motif variants has previously been described in the synovial fluid and blood of reactive arthritis. As reported, disease-linked clones showed significant enrichment in matched ankylosing spondylitis synovial fluid. A TCR beta motif of fewer than ten highly homologous variants seemed to mark ankylosing spondylitis blood.

This TCR was recovered from a male donor with ankylosing spondylitis or in good health (not recorded which). The sequenced sample was blood, either unsorted or a sorted T cell fraction (not recorded which). The V call is TRBV20-1, the J call TRBJ2-3; D remains unclear. This CDR3 reads CSAYGSTDTQYF. The CDR3 region has the DNA TGCAGTGCGTATGGTAGCACAGATACGCAGTATTTT.